These 27 T cell receptor beta chains came from one sample sequenced in a study of cytomegalovirus exposure and HLA in healthy donors. PCR amplification relied on 60 Vbeta primers (plus 13 Jbeta primers). TCRdb keeps only in-frame clones here, not all; method: immunoSEQ multiplex PCR. The sample has approximately 150,000 clones; under 85% are singletons. Sequencing was done on a sample of PBMCs. The receptors originated from a woman aged 25 to 39 in good health and CMV-seronegative.

The chain combines TRBV5-4 with TRBJ1-2, with D tentatively TRBD1 (5 bases). V shed 0 bases and J shed 1 base, with 13 bases lying between them. Looked up from germline, CDR1 is SGHNT and CDR2 is YYREEE (reference sequence). The CDR3 is 16 residues long. CDR3 in amino acids: CASSLGPKTVNYGYTF. CDR3 nucleotides: TGTGCCAGCAGCTTGGGGCCGAAGACAGTTAACTATGGCTACACCTTC.

The chain links TRBV7-9 to TRBJ2-7, with D possibly matching TRBD1 (6 bases). Germline V CDR1 and CDR2: SEHNR, FQNEAQ (reference sequence). The V end was cut by 5 bases, the J end by 2 bases, with 10 bases between. The CDR3 spans 13 residues. The CDR3 sequence: CASSRDTAYEQYF. The CDR3 DNA sequence: TGTGCCAGCAGCCGGGACACAGCCTACGAGCAGTACTTC.

This chain uses TRBV7-9 with TRBJ2-1; TRBD2 matches at 7 bases. This CDR3 contains 16 residues. The junction had 11 bases not matched to a gene; V was cut back by 5 bases and J by 4 bases. In germline, CDR1 is SEHNR, CDR2 FQNEAQ (reference sequence). As DNA, the CDR3 is TGTGCCAGCAGCCCGGCTTTTGGTAGCGGGTACAATGAGCAGTTCTTC. This sequence encodes CASSPAFGSGYNEQFF. Using reference TRBV7-9 and TRBJ2-1 for the parts outside the CDR3, the full variable domain is DTGVSQNPRHKITKRGQNVTFRCDPISEHNRLYWYRQTLGQGPEFLTYFQNEAQLEKSRLLSDRFSAERPKGSFSTLEIQRTEQGDSAMYLCASSPAFGSGYNEQFFGPGTRLTVL.

This clone was picked up a small number of times. The chain uses TRBV6-6 and TRBJ2-5, with 8 bases lining up with TRBD2. CDR3 length: 15 amino acids. CDR1 and CDR2 from the germline V gene are MNHNY and SVGAGI (reference sequence). V shed 5 bases and J 1 base; nucleotides not matched to a gene: 6. For the CDR3, the DNA is TGTGCCAGCAGTGTCCCCCGGGGGGGCCAAGAGACCCAGTACTTC. Translation gives CASSVPRGGQETQYF.

The V call is TRBV29-1, the J call TRBJ1-6; 8 positions agree with TRBD1. V lost 4 bases and J lost 2; bases outside the gene matches: 4. The V gene's germline CDR1 is SQVTM and CDR2 ANQGSEA. The length of the CDR3 is 15 residues. The CDR3 spells CSVALDRAYNSPLHF. Here the CDR3 DNA reads TGCAGCGTTGCTTTGGACAGGGCCTATAATTCACCCCTCCACTTT.

The V gene is TRBV19, the J gene TRBJ1-2, with a possible D match to TRBD1 (6 bases). Deletions cut 3 bases from V and 2 bases from J, with 13 bases between. The CDR3 extends over 15 amino acids. Germline lookup yields CDR1 LNHDA and CDR2 SQIVND (reference sequence). The CDR3, as DNA: TGTGCCAGTAGTATCGGGACAAGGACCAACTATGGCTACACCTTC. Its translation: CASSIGTRTNYGYTF. Drawing the rest from reference TRBV19 and TRBJ1-2, the complete variable domain is DGGITQSPKYLFRKEGQNVTLSCEQNLNHDAMYWYRQDPGQGLRLIYYSQIVNDFQKGDIAEGYSVSREKKESFPLTVTSAQKNPTAFYLCASSIGTRTNYGYTFGSGTRLTVV.

This chain links TRBV9 with TRBJ1-2, with D possibly being TRBD1 (5 bases). The CDR3 consists of 14 residues. V lost 4 bases and J lost 6, with 16 bases in between. CDR1 is SGDLS and CDR2 is YYNGEE in the germline V gene. The DNA of the CDR3 is TGTGCCAGCAGCCTAGACACAGGTTTTAATGGCTACACCTTC. It codes for CASSLDTGFNGYTF.

This chain links TRBV7-9 with TRBJ2-1; possibly TRBD2 for D (6 bases). The germline V gene has CDR1 SEHNR and CDR2 FQNEAQ (reference sequence). Trimming took off 3 bases at V and 5 bases at J, with 8 bases between the two ends. The CDR3 has 13 amino acids. The CDR3 sequence: CASSFSGHNEQFF. CDR3 DNA: TGTGCCAGCAGCTTTAGCGGTCACAATGAGCAGTTCTTC.

The chain couples TRBV29-1 to TRBJ2-5; 9 bases match TRBD1. CDR1 is SQVTM and CDR2 is ANQGSEA in the germline V gene. Unmatched junction bases numbered 12, after V lost 7 bases and J lost 0 bases. The CDR3 length is 16 residues. The CDR3 DNA follows: TGCAGCGCCCGGCGGGGACAGGGTGGGTACCAAGAGACCCAGTACTTC. Amino acids: CSARRGQGGYQETQYF.

This sequence joins TRBV27 and TRBJ2-7, with D possibly TRBD1 on 5 matching bases. Per germline, CDR1 MNHEY and CDR2 SMNVEV (reference sequence). There are 14 residues in the CDR3. Trimming cost V 5 bases and J 3 bases, with 14 bases left between them. The CDR3 reads CASSALDKSYEQYF. Written as DNA, the CDR3 is TGTGCCAGCAGTGCACTGGACAAAAGCTACGAGCAGTACTTC.

This clone appeared a few times. The chain has TRBV7-2 and TRBJ1-5; TRBD1 matches at 7 bases. The CDR3 extends over 15 amino acids. Germline V gene lookup returns CDR1 SGHTA and CDR2 FQGNSA. The V and J ends lost 4 bases and 4 bases, in that order; junction bases with no gene match: 7. CDR3 in amino acids: CASSWRTGGNQPQHF. The CDR3 coding sequence is TGTGCCAGCAGCTGGAGGACAGGTGGGAATCAGCCCCAGCATTTT.

The sample holds a few counts of this clone. This sequence joins TRBV19 and TRBJ1-2; 9 nucleotides agree with TRBD1. J lost 4 bases, V lost 6 bases, and 9 bases had no gene match. The CDR3 extends over 15 amino acids. CDR1 is LNHDA, CDR2 SQIVND, per germline (reference sequence). This CDR3 is CASSEGTGWGYGYTF. In nucleotides, the CDR3 is TGTGCCAGTAGCGAAGGGACAGGGTGGGGCTATGGCTACACCTTC.

CDR3 sequence (DNA): TGTGCCAGTAGTATAGGACAGGGGGTCTCTGGGGCCAACGTCCTGACTTTC. This gives the protein CASSIGQGVSGANVLTF. V usage is TRBV19 and J usage is TRBJ2-6, with 9 nucleotides matching TRBD1. Germline lookup yields CDR1 LNHDA and CDR2 SQIVND (reference sequence). With 1 base clipped from V and 0 bases from J, the junction kept 1 base outside the gene matches. This CDR3 is built from 17 residues.

As concerns this clone: One end of the junction does not line up with germline, which may come from a read error. The chain combines TRBV19 with TRBJ2-5; TRBD2 matches at 16 bases. Germline V lookup: CDR1 LNHDA, CDR2 SQIVND (reference sequence). The CDR3 runs to 21 residues. CDR3 coding DNA: TGTGCCAGTAGCATAGTCCCGGGGGGACTAGCGGGGGGGCACGGTCGGGAGACCCAGTACTTC. Its protein is CASSIVPGGLAGGHGRETQYF.

As DNA, the CDR3 is TGTGCCAGCAGTTTATCGTTCGGAGAGACCCAGTACTTC. Amino acid sequence: CASSLSFGETQYF. The gene calls are TRBV27 and TRBJ2-5, with D hard to call. This CDR3 comprises 13 residues. Trimming shortened V by 0 bases and J by 4 bases, and 6 bases separated the two germline ends. Germline V gene data show CDR1 as MNHEY and CDR2 as SMNVEV (reference sequence).

The chain has TRBV5-1 and TRBJ2-7; TRBD2 aligns across 8 bases. CDR1 SGHRS and CDR2 YFSETQ come from the germline V gene. J gave up 3 bases and V 3 bases, and 8 bases lay outside the gene matches. The CDR3 is 15 amino acids. CDR3 DNA sequence: TGCGCCAGCAGCTGGACCGGGACTAGGGTCTACGAGCAGTACTTC. Its protein is CASSWTGTRVYEQYF.

The chain recombines TRBV25-1 with TRBJ1-4; 10 bases map to TRBD1. The CDR3 extends over 15 amino acids. V lost 6 bases, J lost 6 bases, and 7 bases stayed unmatched. Per germline, CDR1 MGHDK and CDR2 SYGVNS. The CDR3 DNA follows: TGTGCCAGCAGCGACCCCGGGACAGGGGATGAAAAACTGTTTTTT. Amino acid sequence: CASSDPGTGDEKLFF.

The chain recombines TRBV2 with TRBJ1-2, with a possible D match to TRBD1 (6 bases). The CDR3 length is 14 residues. Germline CDR1 is SNHLY and CDR2 is FYNNEI. Trimming removed 3 bases from V and 4 bases from J, with 12 bases in between. The CDR3 nucleotides read TGTGCCAGCAGTGATGCAGGGGACCCCTATGGCTACACCTTC. Its protein product is CASSDAGDPYGYTF.

The V and J genes are TRBV14 and TRBJ1-2, with D possibly TRBD1 on 6 matching bases. Germline assignment: CDR1 SGHDN and CDR2 FVKESK. The CDR3 extends over 15 amino acids. Trimming removed 1 base from V and 1 base from J, with 10 bases in between. CDR3 loop: CASSQANRVNYGYTF. In DNA, the CDR3 is TGTGCCAGCAGCCAAGCTAACAGGGTTAACTATGGCTACACCTTC.

This clone was seen just once. A junction end diverges from the germline sequence, so it may reflect a read error. The V gene is TRBV7-9, the J gene TRBJ1-2; no definite D call. The CDR3 is 15 residues long. The germline V gene encodes CDR1 SEHNR and CDR2 FQNEAQ (reference sequence). The CDR3 nucleotides read TGTTCCAGCAGGCTTACGGCCCTCCCGTGGAGTGGCTACACCTTC. This sequence encodes CSSRLTALPWSGYTF.

The chain uses TRBV25-1 and TRBJ1-5; TRBD1 matches at 9 bases. The junction had 8 bases not matched to a gene; V was cut back by 8 bases and J by 6 bases. Germline V gene data show CDR1 as MGHDK and CDR2 as SYGVNS. There are 14 residues in the CDR3. CDR3 coding DNA: TGTGCCAGCGGGGATACAGGGGGCAGTCAGCCCCAGCATTTT. Translating it yields CASGDTGGSQPQHF.

The chain uses TRBV5-6 and TRBJ2-7; 7 bases align to TRBD1. This CDR3 is built from 13 residues. Germline lookup yields CDR1 SGHDT and CDR2 YYEEEE. The V segment lost 2 bases and the J segment 5 bases; nucleotides outside the gene matches: 4. The CDR3 sequence: CASSLGQAHEQYF. CDR3 DNA sequence: TGTGCCAGCAGCTTAGGACAGGCCCACGAGCAGTACTTC.

V gene TRBV14 combines with J gene TRBJ2-3, with 8 bases that match TRBD2. The CDR3 is 17 amino acids. The J segment lost 1 base and the V segment lost 0 bases, leaving 6 bases of the junction unmatched. Germline values: CDR1 SGHDN, CDR2 FVKESK. The CDR3 DNA reads as TGTGCCAGCAGCCAAGACGAAGCGGGAGCTGGCACAGATACGCAGTATTTT. Translating it yields CASSQDEAGAGTDTQYF.

This chain uses TRBV5-5 with TRBJ1-6; tentative D call: TRBD1 (6 bases). Germline loops: CDR1 SGHKS, CDR2 YYEKEE (reference sequence). The ends were cut back, 4 bases at V and 9 bases at J, with 11 bases in the middle. This CDR3 contains 13 residues. The CDR3 protein is CASSRQDTSPLHF. The CDR3 DNA reads TGTGCCAGCAGCAGACAGGACACTTCACCCCTCCACTTT.

The rearrangement joins TRBV5-1 to TRBJ1-1, with 8 bases that match TRBD1. Trimming removed 4 bases from V and 4 bases from J; junction bases left unmatched: 9. The germline CDR1 and CDR2 sequences are SGHRS and YFSETQ. The CDR3 consists of 15 residues. The DNA for the CDR3 is TGCGCCAGCAGCCCTCCAGGGGGCGCGGGCACTGAAGCTTTCTTT. This translates into CASSPPGGAGTEAFF.

CDR3 nucleotides: TGTGCCAGCAGCTTGACAGCCGCTACCTACGAGCAGTACTTC. Protein product: CASSLTAATYEQYF. This chain links TRBV5-4 with TRBJ2-7; no firm D call. CDR3 length: 14 amino acids. Germline-derived CDR1 and CDR2 are SGHNT and YYREEE (reference sequence). V was trimmed by 1 base and J by 2 bases, leaving 10 bases between them.

The chain combines TRBV18 with TRBJ1-1, with 9 bases matching TRBD1. Germline values: CDR1 KGHSH, CDR2 LQKENI. The CDR3 runs to 14 residues. Trimming took 2 bases from V and 4 from J; bases not matched to a gene: 2. This chain's CDR3 is CASSPGTGPTEAFF. For the CDR3, the DNA is TGTGCCAGCTCACCAGGGACAGGGCCCACTGAAGCTTTCTTT.